These 20 T cell receptor beta chains came from one sample sequenced in a study of blood T cell repertoires in COVID-19. The method was immunoSEQ multiplex PCR; TCRdb's version includes in-frame clones alone and lacks a portion of them. The data show fewer than 400,000 clones, about 87% seen once. The sample was PBMCs or T cells enriched from blood (not recorded which). The origin of the receptors is a woman under 30 who had recovered from COVID-19.

The rearrangement links TRBV7-2 to TRBJ2-5; TRBD2 matches at 10 bases. The CDR3 totals 17 residues. CDR1 and CDR2 from the germline V gene are SGHTA and FQGNSA. J lost 0 bases, V lost 2 bases, and 6 bases had no gene match. CDR3 amino acids: CASSLILAGGYQETQYF. For the CDR3, the DNA is TGTGCCAGCAGCTTAATATTAGCGGGGGGCTACCAAGAGACCCAGTACTTC.

The chain links TRBV24-1 to TRBJ2-1, with no clear D. Trimming shortened V by 3 bases and J by 5 bases, and 16 bases separated the two germline ends. Germline CDR1 reads KGHDR; CDR2 reads SFDVKD. The CDR3 sequence is 16 residues long. The CDR3 DNA follows: TGTGCCACCAGTGATCCCCAGGCTGTTGCACACAATGAGCAGTTCTTC. Translating gives CATSDPQAVAHNEQFF.

This clone has only a few counts. This chain uses TRBV5-1 with TRBJ2-1, with D maybe TRBD2 (6 bases). The V gene lost 2 bases and the J gene lost 5 bases, with 11 bases spanning the gap. In germline, CDR1 is SGHRS, CDR2 YFSETQ. CDR3 length equals 14 residues. This chain's CDR3 is CASSLELADNEQFF. The CDR3 DNA sequence: TGCGCCAGCAGCTTAGAACTAGCCGACAATGAGCAGTTCTTC.

This clone occurred a few times. V usage is TRBV20-1 and J usage is TRBJ1-2, with 11 bases lining up with TRBD1. The CDR3 has 17 residues. Germline CDR1 DFQATT, CDR2 SNEGSKA (reference sequence). Germline trimming cut 3 bases from V and 4 bases from J; bases unmatched to any gene: 13. CDR3 bases: TGCAGTGCTAGTGATCCGGGACAGGGGGGTATCTCCTATGGCTACACCTTC. Its translation is CSASDPGQGGISYGYTF.

The gene calls are TRBV23-1 and TRBJ2-3; 10 bases fit TRBD2. TRBV23-1 is given ORF status, its function remaining uncertain. The length of the CDR3 is 17 residues. Trimming removed 6 bases from V and 5 bases from J; junction bases left unmatched: 14. CDR3: CASSHRLGTSVEDTQYF. DNA for the CDR3: TGCGCCAGCAGCCACCGCCTTGGGACTAGCGTTGAAGATACGCAGTATTTT.

The V gene is TRBV7-2, the J gene TRBJ1-5; the match to TRBD1 covers 8 bases. The CDR3 runs to 16 residues. Germline-derived CDR1 and CDR2 are SGHTA and FQGNSA. Trimming took 1 base from V and 6 from J; bases not matched to a gene: 8. CDR3 in DNA: TGTGCCAGCAGCTTAGTTGGGGCAGGGGGCCGTCAGCCCCAGCATTTT. Protein sequence: CASSLVGAGGRQPQHF.

This chain connects TRBV7-9 to TRBJ2-7; D remains unclear. This CDR3 spans 14 amino acids. The V end was cut by 2 bases, the J end by 3 bases, with 11 bases between. CDR1 is SEHNR and CDR2 is FQNEAQ in the germline V gene (reference sequence). In nucleotides, the CDR3 is TGTGCCAGCAGCTTATCTCAGGAAAGCTACGAGCAGTACTTC. It is translated as CASSLSQESYEQYF. The full variable domain, with the rest looked up from reference TRBV7-9 and TRBJ2-7, is DTGVSQNPRHKITKRGQNVTFRCDPISEHNRLYWYRQTLGQGPEFLTYFQNEAQLEKSRLLSDRFSAERPKGSFSTLEIQRTEQGDSAMYLCASSLSQESYEQYFGPGTRLTVT.

The V call is TRBV7-2, the J call TRBJ1-2; D unclear. The CDR3 is made up of 16 amino acids. Germline assignment: CDR1 SGHTA and CDR2 FQGNSA. V lost 2 bases and J 4 bases, leaving 17 bases between the germline ends. The DNA for the CDR3 is TGTGCCAGCAGCTTAAGCCCAGTTGAGGAGGGCTATGGCTACACCTTC. Its translation: CASSLSPVEEGYGYTF. Full variable domain (outside the CDR3, taken from reference TRBV7-2 and TRBJ1-2): GAGVSQSPSNKVTEKGKDVELRCDPISGHTALYWYRQSLGQGLEFLIYFQGNSAPDKSGLPSDRFSAERTGGSVSTLTIQRTQQEDSAVYLCASSLSPVEEGYGYTFGSGTRLTVV.

The genes are TRBV28 and TRBJ1-4, with D possibly matching TRBD1 (6 bases). The CDR3 length is 12 residues. V was cut by 4 bases and J by 7 bases, with 7 bases left in between. The germline CDR1 and CDR2 sequences are MDHEN and SYDVKM. The CDR3 sequence: CASSWTVEKLFF. CDR3 DNA: TGTGCCAGCAGTTGGACAGTTGAAAAACTGTTTTTT.

The V gene is TRBV28, the J gene TRBJ2-4, with 9 bases that match TRBD1. The J segment lost 13 bases and the V segment lost 6 bases, leaving 13 bases of the junction unmatched. This CDR3 spans 14 amino acids. Per germline, CDR1 MDHEN and CDR2 SYDVKM. CDR3 coding DNA: TGTGCCAGCAGCAGACCGCTGGGACAGGGTTCCCAGTACTTC. Translated, it gives CASSRPLGQGSQYF.

The chain combines TRBV4-3 with TRBJ2-3; 7 bases line up with TRBD2. Germline trimming cut 1 base from V and 0 bases from J; bases unmatched to any gene: 4. Germline V lookup: CDR1 LGHNA, CDR2 YSLEER. This CDR3 contains 16 residues. The CDR3 DNA reads as TGCGCCAGCAGCCAAGTCGGTAGCGGGAGCACAGATACGCAGTATTTT. Its translation: CASSQVGSGSTDTQYF.

A word on this clone: Other DNA sequences within the sample encode an identical CDR3. V is TRBV7-3 and J is TRBJ2-7; D is possibly TRBD1 (5 bases). Germline CDR1 reads SGHTA; CDR2 reads FQGTGA. This CDR3 spans 15 amino acids. V lost 2 bases to trimming and J lost 0 bases, with 11 bases between them. CDR3 bases: TGTGCCAGCAGCTTATCCCCAGGGTCCTCCTACGAGCAGTACTTC. Its translation is CASSLSPGSSYEQYF.

The chain uses TRBV7-2 and TRBJ1-1, with TRBD1 matching 8 bases. This CDR3 has 12 residues. Trimming at V came to 5 bases and at J to 8 bases, leaving 4 bases not matched to a gene. Germline V CDR1 and CDR2: SGHTA, FQGNSA. CDR3: CASSPDRAEAFF. CDR3 coding DNA: TGTGCCAGCAGCCCGGACAGGGCGGAAGCTTTCTTT.

This clone appeared a few times. The chain joins TRBV4-2 to TRBJ1-5; D is possibly TRBD1 (6 bases). CDR1 is LGHNA and CDR2 is YNFKEQ in the germline V gene. Trimming pared 5 bases from V and 0 bases from J, leaving 17 bases between. This CDR3 contains 17 residues. DNA for the CDR3: TGTGCCAGCAGCAAAGTCCCAGACAGGTATAGCAATCAGCCCCAGCATTTT. It is translated as CASSKVPDRYSNQPQHF.

This chain joins TRBV21-1 and TRBJ2-7; the D segment call TRBD1 is taken from the table without a DNA check. TRBV21-1 is deemed a pseudogene. The CDR3 has 13 residues. The CDR3, as DNA: TGTGCCAGGGCCCGGGACAGAGGCTACGAGCAGTACTTC. Protein sequence: CARARDRGYEQYF.

This clone occurred a few times. V and J are TRBV5-8 and TRBJ1-3, with D maybe TRBD1 (5 bases). CDR1 is SGHTS, CDR2 YDEGEE, per germline. V was trimmed by 0 bases and J by 2 bases, leaving 12 bases between them. The CDR3 extends over 16 amino acids. The chain's CDR3 is CASSLGGGAAGNTIYF. The CDR3 DNA reads as TGTGCCAGCAGCTTGGGGGGGGGAGCGGCTGGAAACACCATATATTTT. Full variable domain (remainder filled in from reference TRBV5-8 and TRBJ1-3): EAGVTQSPTHLIKTRGQQATLRCSPISGHTSVYWYQQALGLGLQFLLWYDEGEERNRGNFPPRFSGRQFPNYSSELNVNALELEDSALYLCASSLGGGAAGNTIYFGEGSWLTVV.

The chain is built from TRBV7-9 and TRBJ1-1; no clear D. Germline V gene lookup returns CDR1 SEHNR and CDR2 FQNEAQ (reference sequence). V was clipped by 1 base and J by 3 bases, with 12 bases between them. This CDR3 has 15 residues. As DNA, the CDR3 is TGTGCCAGCAGCTTAGTCCCCCCGGGTGACACTGAAGCTTTCTTT. Protein sequence: CASSLVPPGDTEAFF. The whole variable domain, filled in from reference TRBV7-9 and TRBJ1-1, reads DTGVSQNPRHKITKRGQNVTFRCDPISEHNRLYWYRQTLGQGPEFLTYFQNEAQLEKSRLLSDRFSAERPKGSFSTLEIQRTEQGDSAMYLCASSLVPPGDTEAFFGQGTRLTVV.

The V and J genes are TRBV29-1 and TRBJ2-7; the match to TRBD1 covers 7 bases. J gave up 2 bases and V 7 bases, and 8 bases lay outside the gene matches. CDR1 is SQVTM and CDR2 is ANQGSEA in the germline V gene. The CDR3 extends over 13 amino acids. The CDR3 region has the DNA TGCAGCGCCACAGACAGGGTACCCTACGAGCAGTACTTC. This gives the protein CSATDRVPYEQYF.

This clone has just one count. The genes are TRBV6-6 and TRBJ1-5; TRBD1 aligns across 8 bases. V lost 9 bases and J lost 0; bases outside the gene matches: 10. The CDR3 runs 16 residues. Germline V gene lookup returns CDR1 MNHNY and CDR2 SVGAGI (reference sequence). This CDR3 reads CARIPDRADSNQPQHF. The CDR3, as DNA: TGTGCCAGAATACCGGACAGGGCCGATAGCAATCAGCCCCAGCATTTT.

This clone is a singleton in its sample. DNA for the CDR3: TGTGCCAGCAGCTTTGACAGGGTTCGGAATTCACCCCTCCACTTT. It is translated as CASSFDRVRNSPLHF. This sequence joins TRBV11-2 and TRBJ1-6; 7 bases agree with TRBD1. Looked up from germline, CDR1 is SGHAT and CDR2 is FQNNGV. Germline trimming cut 3 bases from V and 7 bases from J; bases unmatched to any gene: 6. The CDR3 runs 15 residues.